One sample yielded the 18 T cell receptor beta chains listed below, sequenced in a study of blood T cells in healthy people across ages. Alongside a J-beta primer mix, a sample-barcoded 5' primer served in a second PCR lasting about 7 to 11 cycles. Using its own MiXCR run on the 5' RACE reads, TCRdb lists one record per CDR3 protein. The data show hundreds of thousands of distinct CDR3 sequences, over 40% seen once. Sequencing was done on a sample of blood. These receptors were collected from a man at least 80 years old in good health.

This clonotype has a handful of counts. V gene TRBV12-3 or TRBV12-4 combines with J gene TRBJ1-2; 7 nucleotides agree with TRBD1. V shed 6 bases, J shed 4 bases, and the junction held 5 bases outside the gene matches. The CDR3 is 13 residues long. The CDR3: CASRTGTVYGYTF. The DNA for the CDR3 is TGTGCCAGCAGGACCGGGACAGTCTATGGCTACACCTTC.

This clonotype occurred many times. The chain employs TRBV18 and TRBJ2-7, with D possibly TRBD2 on 5 matching bases. V lost 3 bases to trimming and J lost 4 bases, with 10 bases between them. CDR3 length: 13 residues. Germline CDR1 and CDR2: KGHSH and LQKENI. CDR3 sequence reads: CASSPQSGYEQYF. The CDR3, as DNA: TGTGCCAGCTCACCCCAGTCGGGGTACGAGCAGTACTTC.

A few counts support this clonotype. V usage is TRBV15 and J usage is TRBJ2-1; 9 bases agree with TRBD2. V gave up 3 bases and J gave up 6 bases; unmatched junction bases: 3. The CDR3 has 14 amino acids. The V gene's germline CDR1 is LNHNV and CDR2 YYDKDF (reference sequence). CDR3 in DNA: TGTGCCACCAGCAGGGCGGGAGGGCCCAATGAGCAGTTCTTC. Translating gives CATSRAGGPNEQFF.

The V and J genes are TRBV4-2 and TRBJ2-3, with 9 bases aligning to TRBD2. The germline CDR1 and CDR2 sequences are LGHNA and YNFKEQ. Trimming took 1 base from V and 3 from J; bases not matched to a gene: 5. The CDR3 length is 16 residues. The CDR3 here is CASSQARGGETDTQYF. The CDR3 region has the DNA TGTGCCAGCAGCCAAGCCCGCGGGGGGGAAACAGATACGCAGTATTTT.

The chain carries TRBV5-1 and TRBJ1-5, with unresolved D. The V and J ends lost 4 bases and 4 bases respectively, with 15 bases between them. Germline CDR1 reads SGHRS; CDR2 reads YFSETQ. The CDR3 consists of 15 residues. For the CDR3, the DNA is TGCGCCAGCAGCCAGACGGAAGGAGGGAATCAGCCCCAGCATTTT. It is translated as CASSQTEGGNQPQHF.

V is TRBV7-9 and J is TRBJ1-4, with D unresolved. Looked up from germline, CDR1 is SEHNR and CDR2 is FQNEAQ (reference sequence). The CDR3 contains 15 residues. V lost 2 bases, J lost 3 bases, and 10 bases lay in between. The CDR3 coding sequence is TGTGCCAGCAGCTTAATGGTAGAAGCTAATGAAAAACTGTTTTTT. This translates into CASSLMVEANEKLFF.

This clonotype was detected a few times. The chain carries TRBV2 and TRBJ2-7, with 10 bases aligning to TRBD2. The V and J ends lost 1 base and 6 bases, in that order; junction bases with no gene match: 3. This CDR3 comprises 14 residues. Germline assignment: CDR1 SNHLY and CDR2 FYNNEI. The CDR3, as DNA: TGTGCCAGCAGTGAAGTTAGCGGGGGGTTCGAGCAGTACTTC. It specifies CASSEVSGGFEQYF.

This clonotype was recorded only once. The chain couples TRBV30 to TRBJ2-3; D gene ambiguous. The CDR3 consists of 12 residues. Germline V lookup: CDR1 GTSNPN, CDR2 SVGIG (reference sequence). V shed 2 bases and J shed 5 bases, with 8 bases lying between them. The CDR3 reads CAWSQNQDTQYF. CDR3 DNA: TGTGCCTGGAGTCAAAATCAAGATACGCAGTATTTT.

The J gene is TRBJ2-5, the V gene TRBV10-2; 8 positions agree with TRBD2. Near its end, the DNA agrees better with TRBJ2-7, so the J call may be wrong. Germline loops: CDR1 WSHSY, CDR2 SAAADI. The CDR3 consists of 14 residues. In nucleotides, the CDR3 is TGCGCCAGCAGTGAGGTAGCGGGACAAAACGAGCAGTACTTC. Residues: CASSEVAGQNEQYF.

This clonotype was recorded only once. At one of its ends the junction is not consistent with the germline gene, which may arise from a read error. This chain joins TRBV19 and TRBJ2-5; 8 bases are shared with TRBD1. The CDR3 is made up of 15 amino acids. Germline loops: CDR1 LNHDA, CDR2 SQIVND (reference sequence). DNA for the CDR3: TGTGCCAGTAGTACAGGGACAGGACCGAGGGAGACCCAGGACTTC. Translated: CASSTGTGPRETQDF.

The rearrangement links TRBV20-1 to TRBJ2-1; D perhaps matches TRBD2 (6 bases). Germline CDR1 and CDR2: DFQATT and SNEGSKA (reference sequence). V was shortened by 3 bases and J by 8 bases, with 20 bases between the two germline ends. The CDR3 covers 15 residues. CDR3 in amino acids: CSASVGHVASDEQFF. The CDR3 DNA sequence: TGCAGTGCTAGTGTCGGCCACGTAGCTAGCGATGAGCAGTTCTTC.

In its sample, this clonotype was seen many times. This CDR3 reads CASSEGSAGANVLTF. CDR3 in DNA: TGTGCCAGCAGTGAAGGGAGCGCTGGGGCCAACGTCCTGACTTTC. The V gene is TRBV2, the J gene TRBJ2-6; D not resolved. Trimming pared 1 base from V and 2 bases from J, leaving 6 bases between. CDR3 length: 15 residues. Germline V gene lookup returns CDR1 SNHLY and CDR2 FYNNEI.

This clonotype was seen repeatedly, ten times or more. This chain joins TRBV12-3 or TRBV12-4 and TRBJ2-7, with unresolved D. Trimming took 3 bases from V and 3 from J, leaving 6 bases between them. The CDR3 has 12 amino acids. The CDR3, as DNA: TGTGCCAGCAGTTTCAATAGCTACGAGCAGTACTTC. It yields the protein CASSFNSYEQYF.

The chain is built from TRBV9 and TRBJ2-3; 7 bases are a match to TRBD2. This CDR3 contains 15 residues. Germline V gene lookup returns CDR1 SGDLS and CDR2 YYNGEE. V lost 0 bases, J lost 1 base, and 2 bases stayed unmatched. For the CDR3, the DNA is TGTGCCAGCAGCGTAGAGCTAGCGGGCACAGATACGCAGTATTTT. The encoded protein is CASSVELAGTDTQYF.

In the case of this clonotype: A read error is possible here, since a much larger clone lies one base away. This chain links TRBV5-6 with TRBJ1-2, with a weak D call TRBD1 (6 bases). The CDR3 is 15 residues long. CDR1 SGHDT and CDR2 YYEEEE come from the germline V gene. CDR3 sequence reads: CASSPGGRDNYDYTF. DNA of the CDR3: TGTGCCAGCAGCCCCGGTGGGAGGGACAACTATGACTACACCTTC.

This clonotype occurred a few times. The V gene is TRBV20-1, the J gene TRBJ2-5; perhaps TRBD2 as D (5 bases). Trimming took off 1 base at V and 3 bases at J, with 12 bases between the two ends. Germline V gene sequence: CDR1 DFQATT, CDR2 SNEGSKA (reference sequence). This CDR3 spans 14 amino acids. The CDR3 bases are TGCAGTGCTAGAGGGGAGACCCCGGAAGAGACCCAGTACTTC. Amino acids: CSARGETPEETQYF.

This clonotype was seen ten or more times. The rearrangement joins TRBV29-1 to TRBJ2-4, with D perhaps assigned TRBD1 or TRBD2 (6 bases each). Germline V gene sequence: CDR1 SQVTM, CDR2 ANQGSEA. The CDR3 covers 13 residues. Between the trimmed V and J ends, which lost 3 bases and 7 bases, there was a span of 13 bases. The CDR3 sequence is CSVDGGGLNIQYF. The CDR3 nucleotides read TGCAGCGTTGACGGAGGGGGGCTGAACATTCAGTACTTC.

Only a few counts were recorded for this clonotype. The rearrangement joins TRBV7-9 to TRBJ1-2; 8 nucleotides align to TRBD1. CDR1 is SEHNR, CDR2 FQNEAQ, per germline (reference sequence). J lost 3 bases, V lost 1 base, and 1 base had no gene match. This CDR3 is 14 amino acids long. DNA for the CDR3: TGTGCCAGCAGCTTAGTGGGACAGGACTATGGCTACACCTTC. The encoded protein is CASSLVGQDYGYTF.